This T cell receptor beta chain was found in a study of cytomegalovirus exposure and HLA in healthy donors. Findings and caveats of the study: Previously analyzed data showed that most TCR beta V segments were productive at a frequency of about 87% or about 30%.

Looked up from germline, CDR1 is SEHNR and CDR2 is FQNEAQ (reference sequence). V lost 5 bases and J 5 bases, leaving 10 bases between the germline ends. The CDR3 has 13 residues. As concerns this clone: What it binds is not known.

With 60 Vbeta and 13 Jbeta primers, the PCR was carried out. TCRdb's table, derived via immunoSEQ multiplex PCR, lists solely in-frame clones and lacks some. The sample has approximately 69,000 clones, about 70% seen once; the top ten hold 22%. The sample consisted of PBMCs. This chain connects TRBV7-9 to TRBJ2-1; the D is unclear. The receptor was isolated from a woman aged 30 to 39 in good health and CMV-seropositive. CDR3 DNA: TGTGCCAGCAGCCCCAGAGGAGACAATGAGCAGTTCTTC. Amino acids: CASSPRGDNEQFF.